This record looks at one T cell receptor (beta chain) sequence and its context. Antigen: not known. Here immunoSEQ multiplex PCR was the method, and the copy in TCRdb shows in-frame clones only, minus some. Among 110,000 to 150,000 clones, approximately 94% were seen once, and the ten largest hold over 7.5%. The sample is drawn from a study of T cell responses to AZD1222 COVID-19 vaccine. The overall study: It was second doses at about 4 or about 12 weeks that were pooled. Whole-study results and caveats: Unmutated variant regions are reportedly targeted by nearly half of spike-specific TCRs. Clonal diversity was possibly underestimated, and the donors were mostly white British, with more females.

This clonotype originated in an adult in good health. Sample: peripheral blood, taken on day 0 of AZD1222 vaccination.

CDR3 sequence reads: CASSSYGDVPEAFF. In DNA form, the CDR3 reads TGTGCCAGCAGCTCGTACGGGGATGTTCCTGAAGCTTTCTTT. The chain combines TRBV28 with TRBJ1-1; D unresolved. In germline, CDR1 is MDHEN, CDR2 SYDVKM. CDR3 size: 14 residues. V was shortened by 6 bases and J by 6 bases, with 17 bases between the two germline ends.